This T cell receptor beta chain was found in a study of long-term antiretroviral therapy in people with HIV. Study-level findings and limits: Post-treatment diversity went higher with ART but stayed below transplant donor controls.

Researchers report immunoSEQ v3.0 was run at survey level. Here immunoSEQ multiplex PCR was the method, and the copy in TCRdb shows in-frame clones only, minus some. Among approximately 15,000 clones listed, 84% were seen once. Donors each had at least one pre-ART PBMC sample and at least two post-ART ones. On this clone itself: Antigen: not known.

Here the sequenced sample was unsorted PBMCs, taken 0.4 years after starting antiretroviral therapy. This receptor was identified in a man between 25 and 39 years old with HIV.

The CDR3, as DNA: TGTGCCAGCAGCACCCCGCCGGAGAGGCCCTATGGCTACACCTTC. This translates into CASSTPPERPYGYTF. The chain uses TRBV12-1 and TRBJ1-2. TRBV12-1 constitutes a pseudogene. CDR3 length equals 15 residues.